This T cell receptor beta chain was sequenced for a study of early T cells in non-severe SARS-CoV-2 infection. Study-level information: Whole-blood bulk RNA, unsorted, was sequenced, and chains were unpaired. Study-wide findings and caveats: There was a bias toward anti-spike CD8 responses in VDJdb matching, which missed private and CD4 specificities.

On this clonotype itself: Its antigen is undetermined.

The CDR3 consists of 17 residues. After removal of 0 bases from V and 4 bases from J, the junction contained 7 bases not matched to a gene. Germline CDR1 is LGHNA and CDR2 is YNFKEQ. Researchers attached unique molecular identifiers to individual cDNA molecules. TCRdb reprocessed the 5' RACE reads via MiXCR and lists one record per CDR3 protein. The repertoire holds approximately 58,000 distinct CDR3 sequences, with 9.5% to 15% as singletons. The chain has TRBV4-2 and TRBJ2-3; 10 bases match TRBD2. The clonotype comes from an adult who was a healthcare worker with PCR-confirmed SARS-CoV-2 infection or an uninfected control (not recorded which). The sample consisted of whole blood, taken at baseline. The CDR3 loop reads CASSQDLIAGGADTQYF. The CDR3 coding sequence is TGTGCCAGCAGCCAAGATCTAATAGCGGGAGGTGCAGATACGCAGTATTTT.